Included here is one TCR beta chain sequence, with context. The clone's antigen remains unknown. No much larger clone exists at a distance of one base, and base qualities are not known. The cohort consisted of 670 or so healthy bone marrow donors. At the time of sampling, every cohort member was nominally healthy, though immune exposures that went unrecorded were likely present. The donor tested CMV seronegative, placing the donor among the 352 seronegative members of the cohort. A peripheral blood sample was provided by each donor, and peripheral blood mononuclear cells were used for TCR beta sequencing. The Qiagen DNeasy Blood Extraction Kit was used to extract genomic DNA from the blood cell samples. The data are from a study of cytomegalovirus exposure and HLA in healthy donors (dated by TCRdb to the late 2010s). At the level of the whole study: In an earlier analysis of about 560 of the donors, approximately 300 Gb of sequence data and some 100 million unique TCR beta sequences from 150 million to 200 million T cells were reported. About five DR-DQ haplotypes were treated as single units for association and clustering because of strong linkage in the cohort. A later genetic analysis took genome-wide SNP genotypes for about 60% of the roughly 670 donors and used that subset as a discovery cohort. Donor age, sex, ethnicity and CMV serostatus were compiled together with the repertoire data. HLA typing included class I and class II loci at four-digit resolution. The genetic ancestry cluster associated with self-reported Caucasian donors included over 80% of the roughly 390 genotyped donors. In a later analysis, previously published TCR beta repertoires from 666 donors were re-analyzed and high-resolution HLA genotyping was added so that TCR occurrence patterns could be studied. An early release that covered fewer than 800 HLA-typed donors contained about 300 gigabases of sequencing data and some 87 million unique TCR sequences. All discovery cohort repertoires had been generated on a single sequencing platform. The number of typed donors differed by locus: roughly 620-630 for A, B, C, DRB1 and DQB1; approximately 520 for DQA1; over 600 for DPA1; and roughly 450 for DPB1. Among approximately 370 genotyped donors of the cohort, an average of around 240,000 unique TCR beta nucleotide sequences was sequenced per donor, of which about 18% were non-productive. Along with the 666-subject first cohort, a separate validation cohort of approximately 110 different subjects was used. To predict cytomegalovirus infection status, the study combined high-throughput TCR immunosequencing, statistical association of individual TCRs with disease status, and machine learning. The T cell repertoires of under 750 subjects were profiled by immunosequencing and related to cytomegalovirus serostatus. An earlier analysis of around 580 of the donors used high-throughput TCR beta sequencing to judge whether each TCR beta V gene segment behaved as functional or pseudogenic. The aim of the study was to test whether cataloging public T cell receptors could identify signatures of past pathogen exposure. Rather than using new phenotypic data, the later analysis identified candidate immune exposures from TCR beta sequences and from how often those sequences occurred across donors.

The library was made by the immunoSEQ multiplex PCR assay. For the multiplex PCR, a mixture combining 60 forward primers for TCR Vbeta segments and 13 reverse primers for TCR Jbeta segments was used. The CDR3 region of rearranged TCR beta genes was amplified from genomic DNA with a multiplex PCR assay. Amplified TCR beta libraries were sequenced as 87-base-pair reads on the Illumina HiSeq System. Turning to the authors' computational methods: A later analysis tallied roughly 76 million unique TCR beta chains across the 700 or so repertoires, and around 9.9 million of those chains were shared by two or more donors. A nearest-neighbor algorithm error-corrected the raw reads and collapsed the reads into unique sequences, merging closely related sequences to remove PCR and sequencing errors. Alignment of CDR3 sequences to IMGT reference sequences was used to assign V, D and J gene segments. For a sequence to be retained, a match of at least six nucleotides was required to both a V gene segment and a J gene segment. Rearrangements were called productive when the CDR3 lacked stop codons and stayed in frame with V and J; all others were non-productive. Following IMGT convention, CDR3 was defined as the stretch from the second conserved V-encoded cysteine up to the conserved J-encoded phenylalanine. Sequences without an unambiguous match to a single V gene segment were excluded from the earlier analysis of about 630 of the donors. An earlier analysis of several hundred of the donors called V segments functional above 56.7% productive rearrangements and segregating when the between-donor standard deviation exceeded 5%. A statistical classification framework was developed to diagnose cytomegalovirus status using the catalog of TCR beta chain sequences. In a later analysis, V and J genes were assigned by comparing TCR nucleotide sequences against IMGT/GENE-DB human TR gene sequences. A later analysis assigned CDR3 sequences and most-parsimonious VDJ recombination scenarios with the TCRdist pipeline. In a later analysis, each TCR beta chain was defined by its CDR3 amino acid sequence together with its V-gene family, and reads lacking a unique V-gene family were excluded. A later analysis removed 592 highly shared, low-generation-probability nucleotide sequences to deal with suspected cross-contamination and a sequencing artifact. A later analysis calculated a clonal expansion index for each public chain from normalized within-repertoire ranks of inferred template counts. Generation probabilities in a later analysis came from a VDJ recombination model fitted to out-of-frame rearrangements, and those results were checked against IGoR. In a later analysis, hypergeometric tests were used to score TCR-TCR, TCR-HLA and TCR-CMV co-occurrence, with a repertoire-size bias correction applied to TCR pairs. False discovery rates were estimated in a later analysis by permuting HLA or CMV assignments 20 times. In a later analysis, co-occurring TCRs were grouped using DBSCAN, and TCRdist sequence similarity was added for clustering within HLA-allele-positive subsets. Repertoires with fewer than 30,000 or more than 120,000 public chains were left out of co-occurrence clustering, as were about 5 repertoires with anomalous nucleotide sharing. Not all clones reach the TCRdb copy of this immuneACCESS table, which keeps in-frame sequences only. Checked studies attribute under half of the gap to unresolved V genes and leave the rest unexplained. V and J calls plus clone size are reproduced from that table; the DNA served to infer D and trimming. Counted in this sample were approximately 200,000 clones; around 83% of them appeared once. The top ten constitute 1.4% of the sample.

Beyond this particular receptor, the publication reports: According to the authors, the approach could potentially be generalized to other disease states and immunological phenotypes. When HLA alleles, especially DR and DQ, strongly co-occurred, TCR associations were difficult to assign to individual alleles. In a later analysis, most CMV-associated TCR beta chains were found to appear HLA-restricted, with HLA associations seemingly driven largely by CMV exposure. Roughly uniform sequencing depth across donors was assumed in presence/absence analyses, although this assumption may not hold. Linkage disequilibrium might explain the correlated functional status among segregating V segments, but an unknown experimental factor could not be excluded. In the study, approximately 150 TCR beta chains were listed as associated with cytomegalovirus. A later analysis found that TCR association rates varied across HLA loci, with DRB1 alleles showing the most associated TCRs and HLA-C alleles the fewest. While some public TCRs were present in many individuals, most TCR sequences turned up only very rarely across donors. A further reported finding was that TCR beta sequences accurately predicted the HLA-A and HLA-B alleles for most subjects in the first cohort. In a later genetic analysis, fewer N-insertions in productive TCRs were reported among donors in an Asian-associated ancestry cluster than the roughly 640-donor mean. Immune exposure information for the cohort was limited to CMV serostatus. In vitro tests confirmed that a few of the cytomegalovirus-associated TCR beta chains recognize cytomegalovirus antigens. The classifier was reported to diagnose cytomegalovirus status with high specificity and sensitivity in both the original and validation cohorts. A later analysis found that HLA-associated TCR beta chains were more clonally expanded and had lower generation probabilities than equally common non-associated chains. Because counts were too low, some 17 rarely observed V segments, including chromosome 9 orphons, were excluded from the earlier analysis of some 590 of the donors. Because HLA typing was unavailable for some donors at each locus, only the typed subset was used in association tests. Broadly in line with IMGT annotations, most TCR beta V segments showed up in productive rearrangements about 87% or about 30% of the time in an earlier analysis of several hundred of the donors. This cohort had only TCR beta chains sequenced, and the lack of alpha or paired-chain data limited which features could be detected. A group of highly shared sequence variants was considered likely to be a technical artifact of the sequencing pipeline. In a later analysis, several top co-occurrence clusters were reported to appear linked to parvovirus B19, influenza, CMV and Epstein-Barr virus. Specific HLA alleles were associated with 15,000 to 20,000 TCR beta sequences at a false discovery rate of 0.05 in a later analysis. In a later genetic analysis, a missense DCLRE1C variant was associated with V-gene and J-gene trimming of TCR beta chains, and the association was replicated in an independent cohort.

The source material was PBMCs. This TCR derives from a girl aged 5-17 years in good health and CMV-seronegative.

The CDR3 has the sequence CARTTGENTEAFF. The nucleotides read TGTGCCAGAACGACCGGGGAGAACACTGAAGCTTTCTTT. Rearrangement joined TRBV2 to TRBJ1-1; too little of a D gene remains to name it. Taken from the germline V gene, the CDR1 and CDR2 loops are SNHLY and FYNNEI. Reading from cysteine to phenylalanine, the CDR3 counts 13 amino acids. Only the CDR3 region is kept as DNA, spanning 39 bases read in frame from base 1. Trimming removed 9 bases from V and 1 base from J, leaving 12 bases between the germline ends.